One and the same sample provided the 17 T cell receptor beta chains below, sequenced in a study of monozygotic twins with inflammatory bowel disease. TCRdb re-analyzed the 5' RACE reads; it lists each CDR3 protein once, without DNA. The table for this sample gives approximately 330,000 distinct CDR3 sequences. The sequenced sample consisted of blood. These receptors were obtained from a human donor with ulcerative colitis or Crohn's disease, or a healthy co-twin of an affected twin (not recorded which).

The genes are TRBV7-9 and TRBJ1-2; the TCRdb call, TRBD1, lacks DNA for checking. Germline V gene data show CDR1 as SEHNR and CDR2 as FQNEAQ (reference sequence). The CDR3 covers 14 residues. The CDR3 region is CASSLAQGANGYTF.

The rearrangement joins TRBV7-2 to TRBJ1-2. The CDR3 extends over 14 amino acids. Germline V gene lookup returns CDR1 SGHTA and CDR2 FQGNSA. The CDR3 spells CASSPDVGRYGYTF.

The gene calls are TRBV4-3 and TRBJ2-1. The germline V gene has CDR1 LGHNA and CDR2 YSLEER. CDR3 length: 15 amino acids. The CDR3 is CASSQDSNGYNEQFF.

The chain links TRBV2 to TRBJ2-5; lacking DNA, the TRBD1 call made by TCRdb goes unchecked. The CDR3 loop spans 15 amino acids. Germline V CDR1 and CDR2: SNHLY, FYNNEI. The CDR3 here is CASSEEGTNQETQYF.

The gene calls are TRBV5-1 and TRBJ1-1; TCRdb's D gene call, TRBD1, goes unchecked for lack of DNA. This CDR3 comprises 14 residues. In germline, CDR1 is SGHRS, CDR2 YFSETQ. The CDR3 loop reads CASRLGQPGTEAFF.

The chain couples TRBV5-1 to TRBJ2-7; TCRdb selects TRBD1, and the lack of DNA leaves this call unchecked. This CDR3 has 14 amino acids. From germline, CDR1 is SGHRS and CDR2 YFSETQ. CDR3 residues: CASSILTGGYEQYF.

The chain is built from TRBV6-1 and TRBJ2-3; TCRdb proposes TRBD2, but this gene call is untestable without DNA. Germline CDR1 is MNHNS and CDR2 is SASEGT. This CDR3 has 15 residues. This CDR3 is CASSTLSGLGDTQYF.

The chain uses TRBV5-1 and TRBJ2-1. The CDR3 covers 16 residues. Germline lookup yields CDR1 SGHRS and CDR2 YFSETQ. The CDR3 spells CASSLDARSSYNEQFF. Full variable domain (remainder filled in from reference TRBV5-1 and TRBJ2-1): KAGVTQTPRYLIKTRGQQVTLSCSPISGHRSVSWYQQTPGQGLQFLFEYFSETQRNKGNFPGRFSGRQFSNSRSEMNVSTLELGDSALYLCASSLDARSSYNEQFFGPGTRLTVL.

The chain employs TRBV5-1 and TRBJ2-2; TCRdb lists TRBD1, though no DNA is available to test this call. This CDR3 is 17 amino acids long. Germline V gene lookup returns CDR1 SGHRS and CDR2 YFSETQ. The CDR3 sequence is CASSLANLRGSTGELFF.

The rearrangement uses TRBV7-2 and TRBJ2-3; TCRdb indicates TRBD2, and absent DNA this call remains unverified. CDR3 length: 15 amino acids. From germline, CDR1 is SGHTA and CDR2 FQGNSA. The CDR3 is CASSADGPSTDTQYF.

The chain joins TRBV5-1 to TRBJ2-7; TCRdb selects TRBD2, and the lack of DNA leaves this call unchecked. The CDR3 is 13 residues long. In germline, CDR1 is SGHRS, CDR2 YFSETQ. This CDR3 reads CASRTSGSEEQYF.

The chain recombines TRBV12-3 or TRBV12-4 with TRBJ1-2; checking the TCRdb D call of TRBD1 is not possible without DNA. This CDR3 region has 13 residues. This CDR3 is CASNQQGNYGYTF.

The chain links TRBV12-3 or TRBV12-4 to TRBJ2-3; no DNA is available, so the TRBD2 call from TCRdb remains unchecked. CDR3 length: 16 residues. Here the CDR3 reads CASTPYAGTETDTQYF.

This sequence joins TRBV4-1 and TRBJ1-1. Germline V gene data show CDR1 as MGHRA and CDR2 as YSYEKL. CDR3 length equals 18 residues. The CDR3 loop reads CASSQDIRAEGWDTEAFF.

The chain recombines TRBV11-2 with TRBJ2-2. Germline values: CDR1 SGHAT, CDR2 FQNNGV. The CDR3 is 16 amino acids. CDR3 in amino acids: CASSDAVRQNTGELFF.

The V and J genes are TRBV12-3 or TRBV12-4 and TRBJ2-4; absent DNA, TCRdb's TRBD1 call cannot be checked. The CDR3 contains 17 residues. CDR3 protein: CASSLWGRGHDKNIQYF.

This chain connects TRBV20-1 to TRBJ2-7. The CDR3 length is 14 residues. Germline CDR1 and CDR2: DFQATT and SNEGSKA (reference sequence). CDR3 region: CSATSNVDTYEQYF.